Below, 12 T cell receptor beta chains from the same sample are listed, as sequenced in a study of blood T cell repertoires in COVID-19. Generated by immunoSEQ multiplex PCR, the TCRdb table keeps only in-frame clones and is missing some. The table lists more than 350,000 clones, more than 70% of them singletons. The sequencing input was peripheral blood. The receptors were gathered from a woman aged 30 to 39 with COVID-19, enrolled during active disease.

V and J are TRBV4-3 and TRBJ1-2; D is perhaps TRBD1 (5 bases). Germline CDR1 and CDR2: LGHNA and YSLEER. Trimming cost V 4 bases and J 6 bases, with 12 bases left between them. The CDR3 spans 13 residues. Written as DNA, the CDR3 is TGCGCCAGCAGCCTCCAGGGCTACGATGGCTACACCTTC. It translates to CASSLQGYDGYTF.

This clone was seen once. The V gene is TRBV23-1, the J gene TRBJ2-7, with a possible D match to TRBD2 (5 bases). TRBV23-1 falls under the ORF class, with uncertain function. The CDR3 is 14 residues long. The germline V and J ends were trimmed by 0 bases and 4 bases, with 10 bases remaining between them. CDR3 nucleotides: TGCGCCAGCAGTCAATCCGTCGGCGGGTACGAGCAGTACGTC. Its translation: CASSQSVGGYEQYV.

The genes are TRBV10-1 and TRBJ2-3, with 8 nucleotides matching TRBD1. In germline, CDR1 is WNHNN, CDR2 SYGVQD (reference sequence). The J segment lost 1 base and the V segment lost 4 bases, leaving 4 bases of the junction unmatched. The CDR3 length is 15 residues. CDR3: CASSALDRGTDTQYF. The CDR3 DNA is TGCGCCAGCAGTGCTTTGGACAGGGGCACAGATACGCAGTATTTT.

This rearrangement joins TRBV4-2 to TRBJ2-3, with TRBD1 identical over 9 bases. CDR3 size: 15 residues. V shed 3 bases, J shed 4 bases, and the junction held 5 bases outside the gene matches. The germline gives CDR1 LGHNA, CDR2 YNFKEQ. The CDR3 reads CASSHTGGSPDTQYF. The CDR3 DNA sequence: TGTGCCAGCAGCCATACAGGGGGCTCGCCAGATACGCAGTATTTT.

This chain uses TRBV5-6 with TRBJ2-3, with 8 bases aligning to TRBD1. The CDR3 contains 16 residues. The trim removed 4 bases at V and 6 bases at J, leaving 13 bases unmatched. Germline V lookup: CDR1 SGHDT, CDR2 YYEEEE. In nucleotides, the CDR3 is TGTGCCAGCAGCCGATCGACGCAGGGGGCGGTGGATACGCAGTATTTT. Translating it yields CASSRSTQGAVDTQYF.

This chain uses TRBV29-1 with TRBJ2-1, with a possible D match to TRBD1 (7 bases). V dropped 1 base and J dropped 1 base, with 14 bases sitting between them. This CDR3 comprises 16 residues. The germline V gene encodes CDR1 SQVTM and CDR2 ANQGSEA. This CDR3 reads CSVEGAGGLSYNEQFF. CDR3 sequence (DNA): TGCAGCGTTGAAGGGGCAGGGGGGCTTTCCTACAATGAGCAGTTCTTC.

The V call is TRBV27, the J call TRBJ2-1, with 7 bases lining up with TRBD2. Germline V lookup: CDR1 MNHEY, CDR2 SMNVEV (reference sequence). This CDR3 spans 15 amino acids. Losses at the gene ends were 4 bases for V and 3 bases for J; bases not matched to a gene: 6. DNA for the CDR3: TGTGCCAGCAGTTACGCTAGCGGCTACTACAATGAGCAGTTCTTC. Translating gives CASSYASGYYNEQFF.

This chain joins TRBV4-3 and TRBJ2-3; 10 bases are shared with TRBD2. J gave up 5 bases and V 0 bases, and 14 bases lay outside the gene matches. The V gene's germline CDR1 is LGHNA and CDR2 YSLEER. The CDR3 is 19 amino acids. This CDR3 reads CASSQELAGRRGARDTQYF. CDR3 bases: TGCGCCAGCAGCCAAGAACTAGCGGGAAGGAGGGGGGCACGAGATACGCAGTATTTT.

This clone came up a few times. This sequence joins TRBV7-2 and TRBJ2-1, with D perhaps matching TRBD2 (5 bases). Trimming left V 5 bases short and J 3 bases short, with 14 bases between. The CDR3 length is 15 residues. CDR1 is SGHTA and CDR2 is FQGNSA in the germline V gene. CDR3 in DNA: TGTGCCAGCAGCGTGGTCTTAGGAGGCTACAATGAGCAGTTCTTC. Residues: CASSVVLGGYNEQFF.

The rearrangement joins TRBV4-3 to TRBJ2-1; 11 nucleotides line up with TRBD2. Germline CDR1 LGHNA, CDR2 YSLEER. There are 15 residues in the CDR3. V shed 0 bases and J 15 bases; nucleotides not matched to a gene: 10. CDR3 residues: CASSQDRALAGGVFF. As DNA, the CDR3 is TGCGCCAGCAGCCAAGATCGAGCGCTAGCGGGGGGTGTGTTCTTC.

This clone was recorded only once. The chain has TRBV5-5 and TRBJ1-4; D might be TRBD1 (5 bases). There are 16 residues in the CDR3. V lost 0 bases and J lost 7, with 16 bases in between. CDR1 SGHKS and CDR2 YYEKEE come from the germline V gene (reference sequence). DNA for the CDR3: TGTGCCAGCAGCTTGGGGATCAGCAGGGTGGGTGAAAAACTGTTTTTT. It is translated as CASSLGISRVGEKLFF. The variable domain in full, with the rest retrieved from reference TRBV5-5 and TRBJ1-4, is DAGVTQSPTHLIKTRGQQVTLRCSPISGHKSVSWYQQVLGQGPQFIFQYYEKEERGRGNFPDRFSARQFPNYSSELNVNALLLGDSALYLCASSLGISRVGEKLFFGSGTQLSVL.

In this sample, this clone turned up once. The CDR3 coding sequence is TGTGCCAGCAGGCGGGGACAGGGAGACTACACCTTC. The encoded protein is CASRRGQGDYTF. The chain carries TRBV3-1 (or the pseudogene TRBV3-2) and TRBJ1-2; TRBD1 matches at 9 bases. Trimming removed 6 bases from V and 10 bases from J; junction bases left unmatched: 6. From germline, CDR1 is LGHDT and CDR2 YNNKEL (reference sequence). This CDR3 spans 12 amino acids.